The 3 T cell receptor beta chains below come from one sample, sequenced in a study of vaccination and CD4 T cells after COVID-19 (dated by TCRdb to 2022 to 2024). These TCRs are of unknown antigen specificity. Taken with the paper, the label for treatment or condition translates to: roughly 11-day PBMC culture with coronavirus spike peptide pools or control peptides (ViraFEST assay). Library prep was done by PCR. Sequencing was performed on an Illumina iSeq 100. DNA from cultured CD4+ T cells underwent TCR sequencing with the Oncomine TCR Beta short-read assay at the Johns Hopkins FTIC core. TCRdb applied fastp at Q25 and MiXCR to the public reads, then kept only in-frame beta chains. All rows with the same CDR3 protein become a single entry with the most common DNA and genes. The sample table lists about 20,000 distinct CDR3 sequences, roughly 51% of them with a count of one. The ten largest clones take up 8% to 9.5% of the sample.

The sequenced sample consisted of CD4+ T cells from blood, cultured in vitro. The receptors were gathered from a human donor who had recovered from COVID-19.

The J gene is TRBJ1-5, the V gene TRBV19; tentative D call: TRBD1 (6 bases). This CDR3 is 13 amino acids long. Trimming stripped 2 bases from V and 15 bases from J, with 17 bases between. CDR1 LNHDA and CDR2 SQIVND come from the germline V gene (reference sequence). The CDR3 nucleotides read TGTGCCAGTAGTATAAACTTCCGGGACACTTTGCATTTT. The encoded protein is CASSINFRDTLHF.

The chain has TRBV11-2 and TRBJ1-2, with D possibly matching TRBD1 (6 bases). V was clipped by 5 bases and J by 7 bases, with 14 bases between them. CDR3 size: 13 residues. Germline V gene lookup returns CDR1 SGHAT and CDR2 FQNNGV. This CDR3 is CASSPSGAGGYTF. The CDR3 DNA reads TGTGCCAGCAGCCCCTCGGGGGCGGGTGGCTACACCTTC. Drawing the rest from reference TRBV11-2 and TRBJ1-2, the complete variable domain is EAGVAQSPRYKIIEKRQSVAFWCNPISGHATLYWYQQILGQGPKLLIQFQNNGVVDDSQLPKDRFSAERLKGVDSTLKIQPAKLEDSAVYLCASSPSGAGGYTFGSGTRLTVV.

The CDR3 coding sequence is TGTGCCTGGATGGGGACAGCCTCCTACGAGCAGTACTTC. It encodes CAWMGTASYEQYF. The chain is built from TRBV30 and TRBJ2-7; TRBD1 aligns across 7 bases. Trimming at V came to 4 bases and at J to 0 bases, leaving 3 bases not matched to a gene. Germline lookup yields CDR1 GTSNPN and CDR2 SVGIG (reference sequence). CDR3 length equals 13 residues. Using reference TRBV30 and TRBJ2-7 for the parts outside the CDR3, the full variable domain is SQTIHQWPATLVQPVGSPLSLECTVEGTSNPNLYWYRQAAGRGLQLLFYSVGIGQISSEVPQNLSASRPQDRQFILSSKKLLLSDSGFYLCAWMGTASYEQYFGPGTRLTVT.